This entry lists 7 T cell receptor beta chains sequenced from one sample in a study of cytomegalovirus exposure and HLA in healthy donors (dated by TCRdb to the late 2010s). Libraries were built with the immunoSEQ multiplex PCR assay. A mixture of 60 forward primers for TCR Vbeta segments and 13 reverse primers for TCR Jbeta segments was used in the multiplex PCR. Entries here come from immuneACCESS through TCRdb and include only in-frame sequences with V and J called. Some clones fail to appear in such tables; in the studies checked, an unresolved V gene covers under half of the shortfall, and the cause of the remainder is unknown. Counted in this sample were over 100,000 clones; more than 65% of them appeared once. The top ten constitute roughly 11% of the sample. The specimen was PBMCs. These receptors originate from a man in his forties in good health and CMV-seropositive.

The V gene is TRBV6-5, the J gene TRBJ2-7; 8 bases are shared with TRBD1. The CDR3 has 14 residues. V was pared by 2 bases and J by 2 bases, with 2 bases of the junction left unmatched. Germline V gives CDR1 MNHEY, CDR2 SVGAGI. The CDR3 DNA is TGTGCCAGCAGTTACGCAGGGGGCCCCTACGAGCAGTACTTC. Residues: CASSYAGGPYEQYF.

The V and J genes are TRBV18 and TRBJ2-7; 9 bases match TRBD1. CDR1 KGHSH and CDR2 LQKENI come from the germline V gene. The V segment lost 6 bases and the J segment 10 bases; nucleotides outside the gene matches: 7. The CDR3 runs to 12 residues. For the CDR3, the DNA is TGTGCCAGCTCGGGGGACAGGGAAGCACAGTACTTC. Its translation is CASSGDREAQYF.

This chain connects TRBV7-2 to TRBJ1-1; 8 bases fit TRBD1. This CDR3 has 14 residues. CDR1 and CDR2 from the germline V gene are SGHTA and FQGNSA. Trimming took 1 base from V and 10 from J; bases not matched to a gene: 8. The CDR3 protein is CASSLGTGRWGAFF. CDR3 sequence (DNA): TGTGCCAGCAGCTTAGGGACAGGGCGGTGGGGAGCTTTCTTT. Variable domain in full (rest from reference TRBV7-2 and TRBJ1-1): GAGVSQSPSNKVTEKGKDVELRCDPISGHTALYWYRQSLGQGLEFLIYFQGNSAPDKSGLPSDRFSAERTGGSVSTLTIQRTQQEDSAVYLCASSLGTGRWGAFFGQGTRLTVV.

CDR3 bases: TGTGCCAGCAGCCAAGAATGGAAGGATGGGCCCCAAGAGACCCAGTACTTC. As protein: CASSQEWKDGPQETQYF. The J gene is TRBJ2-5, the V gene TRBV14; D gene unclear. Trimming shortened V by 0 bases and J by 1 base, and 15 bases separated the two germline ends. The length of the CDR3 is 17 residues. Looked up from germline, CDR1 is SGHDN and CDR2 is FVKESK. Full variable domain (remainder filled in from reference TRBV14 and TRBJ2-5): EAGVTQFPSHSVIEKGQTVTLRCDPISGHDNLYWYRRVMGKEIKFLLHFVKESKQDESGMPNNRFLAERTGGTYSTLKVQPAELEDSGVYFCASSQEWKDGPQETQYFGPGTRLLVL.

The chain uses TRBV7-9 and TRBJ2-1; tentatively, D is TRBD2 (5 bases). The V end lost 6 bases, the J end lost 0 bases, and 9 bases lay between the germline ends. From germline, CDR1 is SEHNR and CDR2 FQNEAQ (reference sequence). The CDR3 totals 14 residues. CDR3 amino acids: CASRDWRSYNEQFF. The CDR3 DNA follows: TGTGCCAGCAGGGACTGGCGCTCCTACAATGAGCAGTTCTTC.

This clone was detected only a few times. This chain uses TRBV7-9 with TRBJ2-2; 7 nucleotides align to TRBD1. Germline loops: CDR1 SEHNR, CDR2 FQNEAQ (reference sequence). The CDR3 extends over 13 amino acids. The J segment lost 9 bases and the V segment lost 5 bases, leaving 6 bases of the junction unmatched. This CDR3 is CASSRTGDRELFF. The CDR3 DNA is TGTGCCAGCAGCCGAACAGGGGACCGGGAGCTGTTTTTT.

CDR3 nucleotides: TGTGCCAGCAGCGTGGGACAGGCTCTCTATGGCTACACCTTC. It translates to CASSVGQALYGYTF. The chain employs TRBV9 and TRBJ1-2, with 8 bases fitting TRBD1. The CDR3 covers 14 residues. Trimming at V came to 2 bases and at J to 4 bases, leaving 4 bases not matched to a gene. Germline V gene sequence: CDR1 SGDLS, CDR2 YYNGEE.